These T cell receptor beta chains were read from a single sample in a study of CD8 T cells in Susac syndrome. TCRdb processed the immunoSEQ multiplex PCR reads anew with MiXCR; each CDR3 protein has one entry. The sample lists about 140,000 distinct CDR3 sequences, about 93% occurring once. The material sequenced was CD8+ T cells from PBMCs. Receptors were obtained from a human donor in good health. CDR3s include the opening cysteine and the closing phenylalanine or tryptophan. A D gene is named only where the DNA matches it firmly. Expanded clones get a size class; other rows say once, few or many, or leave the size out.

>-|-|TRBJ2-1|TRBV12-3/TRBV12-4
TGTGCCAGCAGTCGACCTGGGACATACAATGAGCAGTTCTTC
CASSRPGTYNEQFF
>-|-|TRBJ2-7|TRBV28
TGTGCCAGCATTGGCGAAGACTACGAGCAGTACTTC
CASIGEDYEQYF
>-|few|TRBJ2-2|TRBV7-3
TGTGCCAGCAGCTTAACGTTGGCCGGGGAGCTGTTTTTT
CASSLTLAGELFF
>TRBD2|-|TRBJ2-1|TRBV29-1
TGCAGCGTTGAAGTAGCGGGAGTGTTGGATGAGCAGTTCTTC
CSVEVAGVLDEQFF
>-|-|TRBJ1-5|TRBV27
TGTGCCAGCCGGATTGGCAGGCATCAGCCCCAGCATTTT
CASRIGRHQPQHF
>TRBD2|-|TRBJ2-7|TRBV3-1
TGTGCCAGCAGCCCGTTAGCGGGGAACTACGAGCAGTACTTC
CASSPLAGNYEQYF
>-|-|TRBJ2-1|TRBV15
TGTGCCACCAGCGGAGCCTCCAGCATGGGAAATATCCTAAGCTCCTACAATGAGCAGTTCTTC
CATSGASSMGNILSSYNEQFF
>TRBD2|once|TRBJ2-7|TRBV6-2/TRBV6-3
TGTGCCAGCAAGGGACTAGCGGATGCACTCGTCGGGCAGTACTTC
CASKGLADALVGQYF
>TRBD2|-|TRBJ2-5|TRBV7-3
TGTGCCAGCAGCCCCACGGGACTAGCGGGAGAGACCCAGTACTTC
CASSPTGLAGETQYF
>-|-|TRBJ1-2|TRBV7-9
TGTGCCAGCAGCTCGGGGTTTTTGCAAGACTACACCTTC
CASSSGFLQDYTF
>-|-|TRBJ1-2|TRBV6-5
TGTGCCAGCAGTTACTATGGCGGAGACTATGGCTACACCTTC
CASSYYGGDYGYTF
>TRBD1|-|TRBJ1-2|TRBV7-9
TGTGCCAGCAGCTCGACCAGGGACAGGGGTGACTATGGCTACACCTTC
CASSSTRDRGDYGYTF
>-|-|TRBJ2-1|TRBV12-3/TRBV12-4
TGTGCCAGCAGTCCCGAGACAGACAATGAGCAGTTCTTC
CASSPETDNEQFF
>-|once|TRBJ2-1|TRBV7-9
TGTGCCAGCAGCCCCTGGTCGCGCAATGAGCAGTTCTTC
CASSPWSRNEQFF
>-|-|TRBJ2-1|TRBV2
TGTGCCAGCAGTTTGCCTGGGGGCTATGAGCAGTTCTTC
CASSLPGGYEQFF
>-|-|TRBJ2-1|TRBV14
TGTGCCAGCAGCCAAGATGGCCTCCCCTCCAATGAGCAGTTCTTC
CASSQDGLPSNEQFF
>-|-|TRBJ2-7|TRBV28
TGTGCCAGCAGTCCGACTGGGGCCTACGAGCAGTACTTC
CASSPTGAYEQYF
>-|-|TRBJ1-1|TRBV9
TGTGCCAGCAGCGTAGCGCCGTCCAACACTGAAGCTTTCTTT
CASSVAPSNTEAFF